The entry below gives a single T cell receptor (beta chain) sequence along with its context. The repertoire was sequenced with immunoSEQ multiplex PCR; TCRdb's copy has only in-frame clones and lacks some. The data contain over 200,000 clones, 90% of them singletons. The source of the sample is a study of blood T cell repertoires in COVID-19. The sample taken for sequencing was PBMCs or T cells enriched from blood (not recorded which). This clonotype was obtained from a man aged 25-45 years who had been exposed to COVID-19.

CDR3 region: CASGDPRTGIYNEQFF. CDR3 in DNA: TGTGCTAGTGGTGACCCCAGGACAGGCATCTACAATGAGCAGTTCTTC. V is TRBV12-5 and J is TRBJ2-1, with 7 bases fitting TRBD1. The germline V gene has CDR1 LGHNT and CDR2 FRNRAP. Germline trimming cut 5 bases from V and 3 bases from J; bases unmatched to any gene: 10. The CDR3 sequence is 16 residues long.